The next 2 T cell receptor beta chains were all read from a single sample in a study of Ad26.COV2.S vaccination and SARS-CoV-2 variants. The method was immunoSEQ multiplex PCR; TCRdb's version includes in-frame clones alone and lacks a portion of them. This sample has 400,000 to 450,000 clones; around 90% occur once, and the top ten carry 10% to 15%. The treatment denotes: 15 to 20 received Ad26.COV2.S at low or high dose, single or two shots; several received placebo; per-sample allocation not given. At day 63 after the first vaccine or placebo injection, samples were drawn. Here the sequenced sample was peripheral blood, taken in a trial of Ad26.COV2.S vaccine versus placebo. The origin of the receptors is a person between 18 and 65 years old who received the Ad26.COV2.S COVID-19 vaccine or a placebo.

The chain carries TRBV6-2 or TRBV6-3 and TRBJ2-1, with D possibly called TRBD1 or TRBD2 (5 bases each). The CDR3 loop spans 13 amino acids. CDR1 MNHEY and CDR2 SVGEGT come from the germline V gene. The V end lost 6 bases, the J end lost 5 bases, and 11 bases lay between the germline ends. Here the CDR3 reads CASSRDEHNEQFF. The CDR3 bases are TGTGCCAGCAGCCGGGACGAACACAATGAGCAGTTCTTC.

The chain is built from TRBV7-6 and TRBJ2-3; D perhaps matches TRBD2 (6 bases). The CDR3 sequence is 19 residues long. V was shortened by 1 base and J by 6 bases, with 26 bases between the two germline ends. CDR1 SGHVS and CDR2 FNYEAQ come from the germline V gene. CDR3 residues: CASSLGGLWGETLGDTQYF. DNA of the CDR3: TGTGCCAGCAGCTTAGGTGGGCTGTGGGGGGAGACGCTCGGTGATACGCAGTATTTT.